This T cell receptor beta chain was documented in a study of OX40 agonist ivuxolimab in advanced cancers. On the study more broadly: The dose-escalation group included hepatocellular carcinoma, melanoma, renal cell carcinoma and head and neck cancer.

Some clones are missing from TCRdb's copy, which holds only in-frame ones; the method was immunoSEQ multiplex PCR. The sample has about 71,000 clones; just under 95% are singletons. About this clone itself: Antigen unknown.

Peripheral blood came from all dose cohorts at three timepoints. Study-level points and caveats: Relative to CD4+ cells, CD8+ T cells on average had more expanded clones.

Per the germline V gene, CDR1 is LNHDA and CDR2 is SQIVND (reference sequence). The length of the CDR3 is 15 residues. V was shortened by 0 bases and J by 11 bases, with 19 bases between the two germline ends. The TCR comes from an adult with an advanced solid tumor such as melanoma, head and neck, liver or kidney cancer. Specimen: CD4+ or CD8+ T cells sorted from blood, collected in a trial of the OX40 agonist ivuxolimab. The V gene is TRBV19, the J gene TRBJ1-1; D is ambiguous. The CDR3 region has the DNA TGTGCCAGTAGTATAGAAGCGTGGGGAGGGCCGAACGCTTTCTTT. Its protein product is CASSIEAWGGPNAFF.